Listed below are T cell receptor beta chains from one sample, sequenced in a study of Graves' ophthalmopathy and Graves' hyperthyroidism. Each CDR3 protein is one row after TCRdb ran MiXCR on the multiplex PCR reads. The sample lists 680,000 or so distinct CDR3 sequences; around a fifth were seen once. Sequenced material: peripheral blood. These receptors all come from a woman younger than 35 with stable Graves' hyperthyroidism. Some clones in this sample may be carry-over from other donors' samples. Each CDR3 is given with its conserved first and last residue. The D gene is left open where the match is weak. Size tells how often a clone was seen (once, few, many) or the class of an expanded clone, and some rows leave it out.

J gene: TRBJ2-2; V gene: TRBV14; clone size: .; D gene: TRBD1; CDR3 protein: CASTAKQGAGELFF; CDR3 DNA: TGTGCCAGCACCGCCAAGCAGGGGGCCGGGGAGCTGTTTTTT
J gene: TRBJ2-7; V gene: TRBV4-1; clone size: many; D gene: TRBD1; CDR3 protein: CASSPMAQRDRGSYEQYF; CDR3 DNA: TGCGCCAGCAGCCCGATGGCTCAGCGGGACAGGGGTTCTTACGAGCAGTACTTC
J gene: TRBJ2-5; V gene: TRBV6-2/TRBV6-3; clone size: few; D gene: TRBD2; CDR3 protein: CASSYSISGGGWSPETQYF; CDR3 DNA: TGTGCCAGCAGTTACTCGATTAGCGGGGGGGGATGGTCACCAGAGACCCAGTACTTC
J gene: TRBJ1-2; V gene: TRBV27; clone size: many; D gene: .; CDR3 protein: CASSSPPDRGNYGYTF; CDR3 DNA: TGTGCCAGCAGTTCCCCCCCGGACAGAGGCAACTATGGCTACACCTTC
J gene: TRBJ1-2; V gene: TRBV7-3; clone size: many; D gene: TRBD1; CDR3 protein: CASSLRRQGVPRSNYGYTF; CDR3 DNA: TGTGCCAGCAGCCTTCGACGACAGGGGGTTCCCCGATCTAACTATGGCTACACCTTC
J gene: TRBJ1-2; V gene: TRBV5-1; clone size: .; D gene: .; CDR3 protein: CASSLYRDGYTF; CDR3 DNA: TGCGCCAGCAGCTTATACCGGGATGGCTACACCTTC
J gene: TRBJ2-2; V gene: TRBV18; clone size: many; D gene: .; CDR3 protein: CASSPSVGGELFF; CDR3 DNA: TGTGCCAGCTCACCCTCGGTCGGCGGGGAGCTGTTTTTT
J gene: TRBJ1-1; V gene: TRBV14; clone size: .; D gene: .; CDR3 protein: CASSQDPWRNTEAFF; CDR3 DNA: TGTGCCAGCAGCCAAGACCCTTGGAGGAACACTGAAGCTTTCTTT
J gene: TRBJ2-5; V gene: TRBV6-5; clone size: .; D gene: TRBD1; CDR3 protein: CASSSDRVGTQYF; CDR3 DNA: TGTGCCAGCAGTTCCGACAGGGTAGGGACCCAGTACTTC
J gene: TRBJ2-5; V gene: TRBV10-3; clone size: many; D gene: TRBD2; CDR3 protein: CAISDGTSGREETQYF; CDR3 DNA: TGTGCCATCAGTGACGGGACTAGCGGGAGGGAAGAGACCCAGTACTTC
J gene: TRBJ2-7; V gene: TRBV12-3/TRBV12-4; clone size: .; D gene: TRBD1; CDR3 protein: CASSNRDREQEQYF; CDR3 DNA: TGTGCCAGCAGCAACCGGGACAGGGAACAAGAGCAGTACTTC
J gene: TRBJ2-5; V gene: TRBV28; clone size: .; D gene: .; CDR3 protein: CASKFSGASVETQYF; CDR3 DNA: TGTGCCAGCAAATTTAGTGGGGCTAGCGTAGAGACCCAGTACTTC
J gene: TRBJ2-7; V gene: TRBV7-8; clone size: few; D gene: .; CDR3 protein: CASSADLGDSYEQYF; CDR3 DNA: TGTGCCAGCAGTGCCGATCTAGGGGATTCCTACGAGCAGTACTTC
J gene: TRBJ1-6; V gene: TRBV2; clone size: many; D gene: .; CDR3 protein: CASRKGPLWNSPLHF; CDR3 DNA: TGTGCCAGCAGGAAAGGACCCCTATGGAATTCACCCCTCCACTTT
J gene: TRBJ1-1; V gene: TRBV29-1; clone size: many; D gene: .; CDR3 protein: CSAGQRANTEAFF; CDR3 DNA: TGCAGCGCCGGACAGAGAGCGAACACTGAAGCTTTCTTT
J gene: TRBJ2-7; V gene: TRBV11-2; clone size: .; D gene: TRBD1; CDR3 protein: CASSLESRDRVAYEQYF; CDR3 DNA: TGTGCCAGCAGCTTAGAGAGTAGGGACAGGGTCGCCTACGAGCAGTACTTC
J gene: TRBJ1-1; V gene: TRBV6-2/TRBV6-3; clone size: many; D gene: .; CDR3 protein: CASSYVQVSVAFF; CDR3 DNA: TGTGCCAGCAGTTACGTTCAGGTATCGGTAGCTTTCTTT